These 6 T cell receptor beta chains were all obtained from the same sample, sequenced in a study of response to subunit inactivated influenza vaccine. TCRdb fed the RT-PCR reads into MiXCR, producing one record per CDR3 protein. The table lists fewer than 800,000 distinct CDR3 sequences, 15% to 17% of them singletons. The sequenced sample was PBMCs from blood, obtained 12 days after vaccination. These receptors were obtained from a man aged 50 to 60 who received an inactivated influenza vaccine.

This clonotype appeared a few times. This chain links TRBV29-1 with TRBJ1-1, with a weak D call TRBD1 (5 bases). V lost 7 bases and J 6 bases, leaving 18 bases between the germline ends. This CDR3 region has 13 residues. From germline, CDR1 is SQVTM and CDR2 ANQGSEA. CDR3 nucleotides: TGCAGCGCTACCCCGGGGGGATCTCCTGAAGCTTTCTTT. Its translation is CSATPGGSPEAFF. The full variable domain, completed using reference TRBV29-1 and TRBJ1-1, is SAVISQKPSRDICQRGTSLTIQCQVDSQVTMMFWYRQQPGQSLTLIATANQGSEATYESGFVIDKFPISRPNLTFSTLTVSNMSPEDSSIYLCSATPGGSPEAFFGQGTRLTVV.

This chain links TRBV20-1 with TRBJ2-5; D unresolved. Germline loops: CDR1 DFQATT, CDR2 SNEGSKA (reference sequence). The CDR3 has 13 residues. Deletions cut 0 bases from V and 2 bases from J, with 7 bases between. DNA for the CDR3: TGCAGTGCTAGAGACGGTCCTCAAGAGACCCAGTACTTC. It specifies CSARDGPQETQYF.

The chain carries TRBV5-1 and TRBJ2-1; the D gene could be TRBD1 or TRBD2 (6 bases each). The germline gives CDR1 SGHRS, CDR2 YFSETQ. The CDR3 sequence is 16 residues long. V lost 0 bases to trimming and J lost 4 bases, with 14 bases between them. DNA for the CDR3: TGCGCCAGCAGCTTGGATCGGGGGCACGTATACAATGAGCAGTTCTTC. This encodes CASSLDRGHVYNEQFF.

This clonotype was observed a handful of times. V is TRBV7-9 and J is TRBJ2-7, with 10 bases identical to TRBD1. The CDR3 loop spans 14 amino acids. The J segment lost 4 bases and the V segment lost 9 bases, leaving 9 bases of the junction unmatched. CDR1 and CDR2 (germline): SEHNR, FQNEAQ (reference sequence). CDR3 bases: TGTGCCAGTTCCGACCGGGACAGGGGTTACGAGCAGTACTTC. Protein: CASSDRDRGYEQYF.

Here the CDR3 DNA reads TGTGCCAGCAGTTACTCGAGACTGAACACCGGGGAGCTGTTTTTT. Amino acids: CASSYSRLNTGELFF. The chain couples TRBV6-5 to TRBJ2-2; D gene uncertain. The CDR3 is 15 amino acids. CDR1 and CDR2 from the germline V gene are MNHEY and SVGAGI. V lost 0 bases, J lost 1 base, and 6 bases lay in between.

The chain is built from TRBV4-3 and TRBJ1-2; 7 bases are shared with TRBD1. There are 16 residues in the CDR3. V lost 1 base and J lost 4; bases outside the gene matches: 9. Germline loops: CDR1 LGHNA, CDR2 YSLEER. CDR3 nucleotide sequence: TGCGCCAGCAGCCAAGCTTCCGGAGGGGGCATCTATGGCTACACCTTC. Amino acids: CASSQASGGGIYGYTF.